The rows below give T cell receptor beta chains drawn from one sample of a study of blood T cell repertoires in COVID-19. The method was immunoSEQ multiplex PCR; TCRdb's version includes in-frame clones alone and lacks a portion of them. Seen here are approximately 160,000 clones, 80% to 85% observed once, and the top ten hold around 8.4%. Source material: peripheral blood. The receptors stem from a woman of 80 years or more with active or convalescent COVID-19. The CDR3 runs from the conserved cysteine through the conserved F or W.

CDR3 protein | J gene | V gene
CATSRAGGGWAEAFF | TRBJ1-1 | TRBV15
CASSDQGAGEAFF | TRBJ1-1 | TRBV2
CASSLTQGVGQPQHF | TRBJ1-5 | TRBV7-2
CASSLAQGGIQPQHF | TRBJ1-5 | TRBV7-2
CATKSTGPYSNQPQHF | TRBJ1-5 | TRBV10-1
CASSQGTGTTGELFF | TRBJ2-2 | TRBV4-3
CASQTTGGQGTEAFF | TRBJ1-1 | TRBV6-5
CASSPQGVETEAFF | TRBJ1-1 | TRBV18
CASSKATGHTEAFF | TRBJ1-1 | TRBV19
CSVEMTAGMNTEAFF | TRBJ1-1 | TRBV29-1
CASGTGTGTGNTIYF | TRBJ1-3 | TRBV6-5
CASSPILGTSGSEQFF | TRBJ2-1 | TRBV7-2
CATSGTETDTQYF | TRBJ2-3 | TRBV10-3
CASSARTDTNSPLHF | TRBJ1-6 | TRBV7-9
CASSPDRGRTEAFF | TRBJ1-1 | TRBV7-2
CASSSPGTGGKAFF | TRBJ1-1 | TRBV5-1
CASSPAQDSTYGYTF | TRBJ1-2 | TRBV6-5
CASSPTVPGINSPLHF | TRBJ1-6 | TRBV14
CASSPRRCPSSTDTQYF | TRBJ2-3 | TRBV23-1
CASSPGQVNQDTQYF | TRBJ2-3 | TRBV6-2/TRBV6-3
CASSLAGENTDTQYF | TRBJ2-3 | TRBV5-1
CASSGDTREAFF | TRBJ1-1 | TRBV6-2/TRBV6-3
CASRPGTGGNYEQYF | TRBJ2-7 | TRBV6-6
CASSYRGSGANVLTF | TRBJ2-6 | TRBV6-2/TRBV6-3
CASSLGGGATNTGELFF | TRBJ2-2 | TRBV7-2
CASSASGTGFNQPQHF | TRBJ1-5 | TRBV19
CASSLYGEGYGYTF | TRBJ1-2 | TRBV27
CASSPRDTQYF | TRBJ2-3 | TRBV7-6
CASSIGYRGGYTF | TRBJ1-2 | TRBV19
CASSFGQGSSGNTIYF | TRBJ1-3 | TRBV5-4
CASSPPGQVHYGYTF | TRBJ1-2 | TRBV18